One sample yielded the 10 T cell receptor beta chains listed below, sequenced in a study of T cells in women clearing cervical HPV infection. The protocol was immunoSEQ multiplex PCR, while the TCRdb copy is restricted to in-frame clones and leaves out a portion. In total, the table holds around 25,000 clones. The sample comprised blood buffy coat. These receptor sequences come from a woman aged 18 to 75 with a cervical HPV16 infection that either progressed to CIN3+ or cleared (not recorded which).

A word on this clone: The read terminates 3 residues ahead of where the CDR3 ends, so the germline J gene completes it. The chain uses TRBV5-5 and TRBJ1-3; D uncertain. The length of the CDR3 is 15 residues. CDR1 SGHKS and CDR2 YYEKEE come from the germline V gene (reference sequence). Trimming removed 6 bases from V and 0 bases from J, with 13 bases in between. The CDR3 loop reads CASTLTRRSGNTIYF. The CDR3 DNA, read in part, is TGTGCCAGCACCCTGACAAGACGCTCTGGAAACACC.

Remarks on this clone: Read coverage stops 3 residues before the CDR3 terminus; the germline J gene supplies the remainder. The V call is TRBV5-4, the J call TRBJ2-2, with TRBD1 as a possible D gene (5 bases). The CDR3 runs to 15 residues. The germline V gene encodes CDR1 SGHNT and CDR2 YYREEE (reference sequence). The sequenced part of the CDR3 DNA is TGTGCCAGCAGCTTGGACCTTGCTGGGGCCAACGTG. Amino acids: CASSLDLAGANV. The whole CDR3 sequence is CASSLDLAGANVLFF.

Turning to this clone: With the read ending 3 residues before the CDR3 end, the germline J gene is used to fill in that end. V usage is TRBV20-1 and J usage is TRBJ2-7; 16 bases are shared with TRBD2. From germline, CDR1 is DFQATT and CDR2 SNEGSKA (reference sequence). The CDR3 contains 17 residues. Trimming removed 5 bases from V and 2 bases from J; junction bases left unmatched: 9. CDR3 sequence: CSASPPGTSGGAYEQYF. The part of the CDR3 DNA that was read is TGCAGTGCTTCACCGCCCGGGACTAGCGGGGGGGCCTACGAG.

Concerning this clone itself: Sequencing ends 3 residues short of the CDR3 end; the germline J gene provides the rest. The chain employs TRBV5-5 and TRBJ1-5; maybe TRBD1 (5 bases). V lost 5 bases and J 5 bases, leaving 17 bases between the germline ends. This CDR3 is built from 15 residues. Germline V CDR1 and CDR2: SGHKS, YYEKEE (reference sequence). The covered CDR3 bases are TGTGCCAGCAGGCGGGGGGAGCGCGTAGATCAGCCC. Translating gives CASRRGERVDQP. In full, the CDR3 reads CASRRGERVDQPQHF.

The sequenced part of the CDR3 DNA is TGTGCCAGCTGGAGAGCCTCGACAGGGGGCACAGATACG. Encoded protein: CASWRASTGGTDT. The full CDR3 reads CASWRASTGGTDTQYF. This chain joins TRBV2 and TRBJ2-3, with TRBD1 matching over 8 bases. The read is 3 residues too short to cover the CDR3 end, so that end is filled in from the germline J gene. The CDR3 consists of 16 residues. The germline V gene encodes CDR1 SNHLY and CDR2 FYNNEI. With 8 bases clipped from V and 1 base from J, the junction kept 11 bases outside the gene matches.

Details on this clone: The sequence runs out 3 residues before the end of the CDR3; the remainder is reconstructed from the germline J gene. The genes are TRBV7-2 and TRBJ1-2, with 9 nucleotides matching TRBD1. The CDR3 is made up of 14 amino acids. In germline, CDR1 is SGHTA, CDR2 FQGNSA. This CDR3 reads CASSSRGQGGGYTF. The part of the CDR3 DNA that was read is TGTGCCAGCAGCTCTCGGGGACAGGGTGGCGGC.

Worth noting for this clone: The read falls 3 residues short of the CDR3 end, and the missing part is taken from the germline J gene. The V gene is TRBV20-1, the J gene TRBJ2-1; 8 positions agree with TRBD2. The trim removed 3 bases at V and 9 bases at J, leaving 10 bases unmatched. CDR1 DFQATT and CDR2 SNEGSKA come from the germline V gene (reference sequence). The CDR3 loop spans 14 amino acids. Incomplete CDR3 DNA: TGCAGTGCTAGTGAGGCTAGCGGGTACGGTGAG. Its translation: CSASEASGYGE. The whole CDR3 sequence is CSASEASGYGEQFF.

CDR3 protein: CASSRGQGRNTIYF. The covered CDR3 bases are TGTGCCAGCAGCCGGGGACAGGGGCGAAACACC. The rearrangement links TRBV11-2 to TRBJ1-3; 10 positions match TRBD1. The missing CDR3 end, 3 residues past where the read stops, is filled in from the germline J gene. The germline CDR1 and CDR2 sequences are SGHAT and FQNNGV. V gave up 5 bases and J gave up 5 bases; unmatched junction bases: 3. The length of the CDR3 is 14 residues.

In regard to this clone: Read coverage stops 3 residues before the CDR3 terminus; the germline J gene supplies the remainder. V usage is TRBV18 and J usage is TRBJ1-1; 8 bases align to TRBD1. The germline V gene has CDR1 KGHSH and CDR2 LQKENI. After removal of 6 bases from V and 2 bases from J, the junction contained 8 bases not matched to a gene. The CDR3 is 15 amino acids. CDR3 residues: CASSRRTGINTEAFF. Partial CDR3 DNA: TGTGCCAGCTCGCGTAGGACAGGGATTAACACTGAA. The variable domain in full, completed from reference TRBV18 and TRBJ1-1, reads NAGVMQNPRHLVRRRGQEARLRCSPMKGHSHVYWYRQLPEEGLKFMVYLQKENIIDESGMPKERFSAEFPKEGPSILRIQQVVRGDSAAYFCASSRRTGINTEAFFGQGTRLTVV.

Comment on this clone: The sequence runs out 3 residues before the end of the CDR3; the remainder is reconstructed from the germline J gene. The chain joins TRBV5-4 to TRBJ2-3; D unclear. Germline V lookup: CDR1 SGHNT, CDR2 YYREEE (reference sequence). CDR3 length: 13 amino acids. V gave up 0 bases and J gave up 3 bases, with 5 bases separating them. The CDR3 sequence is CASSLAGTDTQYF. The DNA read from the CDR3 is TGTGCCAGCAGCTTGGCAGGTACAGATACG.